This entry lists 23 T cell receptor beta chains sequenced from one sample in a study of T cell changes during pregnancy in multiple sclerosis. Sequencing was performed with immunoSEQ multiplex PCR; in TCRdb, only in-frame clones are kept and a portion is missing. Among 40,000 to 50,000 clones listed, around 93% were seen once. The source material was CD8+ T cells from peripheral blood mononuclear cells, sampled in the first trimester of pregnancy. Every receptor here comes from a female donor with multiple sclerosis, enrolled in a pregnancy study.

This chain uses TRBV6-4 with TRBJ2-2, with TRBD1 as a possible D gene (6 bases). From germline, CDR1 is MRHNA and CDR2 SNTAGT. The CDR3 spans 15 residues. V lost 6 bases and J lost 3, with 14 bases in between. The CDR3 region is CASRATGWDTGELFF. The CDR3 DNA sequence: TGTGCCAGCAGAGCTACAGGGTGGGACACCGGGGAGCTGTTTTTT.

V gene TRBV27 combines with J gene TRBJ1-4; the match to TRBD1 covers 7 bases. V lost 7 bases and J lost 3; bases outside the gene matches: 5. CDR3 length equals 14 residues. Germline values: CDR1 MNHEY, CDR2 SMNVEV (reference sequence). The CDR3 coding sequence is TGTGCCAGCATGCAGGGGGTAGCTAATGAAAAACTGTTTTTT. This encodes CASMQGVANEKLFF.

The rearrangement joins TRBV14 to TRBJ1-2; 7 nucleotides match TRBD1. After removal of 4 bases from V and 0 bases from J, the junction contained 5 bases not matched to a gene. The CDR3 consists of 15 residues. Germline-derived CDR1 and CDR2 are SGHDN and FVKESK. DNA of the CDR3: TGTGCCAGCAGCCTCTCCGGGACAGCTAACTATGGCTACACCTTC. This translates into CASSLSGTANYGYTF.

A few counts support this clone. The chain carries TRBV12-5 and TRBJ1-5; TRBD1 is a possible D gene (5 bases). Trimming pared 1 base from V and 6 bases from J, leaving 7 bases between. The CDR3 is 13 amino acids. Germline assignment: CDR1 LGHNT and CDR2 FRNRAP. CDR3 sequence (DNA): TGTGCTAGTGGTTTGGGCGGGGGTCAGCCCCAGCATTTT. Protein product: CASGLGGGQPQHF.

V usage is TRBV23-1 and J usage is TRBJ2-7; D might be TRBD1 (5 bases). TRBV23-1 is designated an ORF whose function remains uncertain. Between the trimmed V and J ends, which lost 6 bases and 3 bases, there was a span of 9 bases. CDR3 length: 12 residues. In DNA, the CDR3 is TGCGCCAGCAGAGGCAGGGACTACGAGCAGTACTTC. It codes for CASRGRDYEQYF.

The rearrangement joins TRBV4-2 to TRBJ1-4; no clear D gene. This CDR3 contains 15 residues. Germline V gives CDR1 LGHNA, CDR2 YNFKEQ. The V and J ends lost 0 bases and 4 bases respectively, with 9 bases between them. CDR3 sequence: CASSQDRLSNEKLFF. CDR3 DNA: TGTGCCAGCAGCCAAGACCGACTGAGTAATGAAAAACTGTTTTTT.

The rearrangement links TRBV27 to TRBJ1-5; TRBD1 aligns across 7 bases. Germline values: CDR1 MNHEY, CDR2 SMNVEV (reference sequence). J lost 0 bases, V lost 2 bases, and 4 bases had no gene match. The CDR3 is made up of 16 amino acids. The CDR3 protein is CASSLGTDNSNQPQHF. The DNA of the CDR3 is TGTGCCAGCAGTTTAGGGACAGACAATAGCAATCAGCCCCAGCATTTT.

The CDR3 loop reads CATSRTSWGTGELFF. The CDR3 DNA is TGTGCCACCAGCAGGACTAGTTGGGGCACCGGGGAGCTGTTTTTT. J is TRBJ2-2 and V is TRBV15, with a tentative D call TRBD2 (6 bases). V shed 3 bases and J shed 4 bases, with 12 bases lying between them. The CDR3 spans 15 residues. The germline gives CDR1 LNHNV, CDR2 YYDKDF (reference sequence).

This clone was found once. The CDR3 DNA reads TGTGCCAGCAACGACAGGAACACTGAAGCTTTCTTT. Protein: CASNDRNTEAFF. The chain joins TRBV2 to TRBJ1-1; D is perhaps TRBD1 (5 bases). The CDR3 is 12 amino acids. The V gene's germline CDR1 is SNHLY and CDR2 FYNNEI. Trimming removed 7 bases at V and 1 base at J, with 7 bases between.

The genes are TRBV9 and TRBJ2-7; 9 bases are shared with TRBD2. V trimming: 2 bases; J trimming: 2 bases; junction bases outside the gene matches: 2. Germline V gene lookup returns CDR1 SGDLS and CDR2 YYNGEE. The CDR3 length is 14 residues. The CDR3 loop is CASSVGGRAYEQYF. The CDR3, as DNA: TGTGCCAGCAGCGTTGGCGGGAGGGCCTACGAGCAGTACTTC.

The chain links TRBV28 to TRBJ1-4; 9 bases are shared with TRBD1. Germline CDR1 is MDHEN and CDR2 is SYDVKM. This CDR3 is 18 amino acids long. Trimming removed 5 bases from V and 7 bases from J; junction bases left unmatched: 17. The CDR3 loop reads CASSDGTGTGIRGEKLFF. In DNA form, the CDR3 reads TGTGCCAGCAGTGACGGGACCGGGACAGGGATTCGGGGTGAAAAACTGTTTTTT. The full variable domain, completed using reference TRBV28 and TRBJ1-4, is DVKVTQSSRYLVKRTGEKVFLECVQDMDHENMFWYRQDPGLGLRLIYFSYDVKMKEKGDIPEGYSVSREKKERFSLILESASTNQTSMYLCASSDGTGTGIRGEKLFFGSGTQLSVL.

The CDR3 DNA sequence: TGTGCCATCAGTGAGTATCAGGGAACCAGGGATCACGAGCAGTACTTC. Amino acids: CAISEYQGTRDHEQYF. V and J are TRBV10-3 and TRBJ2-7; the D gene is possibly TRBD1 (5 bases). Germline CDR1 is ENHRY and CDR2 is SYGVKD. There are 16 residues in the CDR3. With 1 base removed from V and 5 bases from J, the gap between germline ends came to 18 bases.

This chain connects TRBV27 to TRBJ1-1, with a possible D match to TRBD1 (6 bases). The CDR3 totals 13 residues. Germline V gene lookup returns CDR1 MNHEY and CDR2 SMNVEV (reference sequence). DNA for the CDR3: TGTGGGACCCAGGGGATGGGGAACACTGAAGCTTTCTTT. This encodes CGTQGMGNTEAFF.

The CDR3 sequence is CASSQGESSGETQYF. Written as DNA, the CDR3 is TGCGCCAGCAGCCAAGGGGAGTCCTCAGGAGAGACCCAGTACTTC. The chain combines TRBV4-1 with TRBJ2-5, with D maybe TRBD2 (5 bases). The CDR3 contains 15 residues. The V end lost 1 base, the J end lost 4 bases, and 13 bases lay between the germline ends. From germline, CDR1 is MGHRA and CDR2 YSYEKL.

The chain has TRBV16 and TRBJ1-1; D remains unclear. The CDR3 totals 13 residues. Trimming cost V 3 bases and J 1 base, with 6 bases left between them. Looked up from germline, CDR1 is KGHSY and CDR2 is FQNENV. Written as DNA, the CDR3 is TGTGCCAGCAGCCATAGTAAGAACACTGAAGCTTTCTTT. Translating it yields CASSHSKNTEAFF. Full variable domain (remainder filled in from reference TRBV16 and TRBJ1-1): GEEVAQTPKHLVRGEGQKAKLYCAPIKGHSYVFWYQQVLKNEFKFLISFQNENVFDETGMPKERFSAKCLPNSPCSLEIQATKLEDSAVYFCASSHSKNTEAFFGQGTRLTVV.

CDR3 residues: CASSLSNRWGANVLTF. CDR3 DNA sequence: TGTGCCAGCAGCTTGTCGAACCGGTGGGGGGCCAACGTCCTGACTTTC. The chain couples TRBV5-4 to TRBJ2-6, with unresolved D. Germline V gives CDR1 SGHNT, CDR2 YYREEE (reference sequence). CDR3 size: 16 residues. V was trimmed by 1 base and J by 4 bases, leaving 12 bases between them.

The chain has TRBV27 and TRBJ1-2; D might be TRBD1 (6 bases). Between the trimmed V and J ends, which lost 10 bases and 6 bases, there was a span of 18 bases. The CDR3 has 13 residues. Germline V gene data show CDR1 as MNHEY and CDR2 as SMNVEV (reference sequence). CDR3 in DNA: TGTGCCATCCGGGACACACAAACACATGGCTACACCTTC. It is translated as CAIRDTQTHGYTF.

The rearrangement links TRBV6-6 to TRBJ2-1, with TRBD2 matching over 14 bases. CDR1 is MNHNY and CDR2 is SVGAGI in the germline V gene (reference sequence). J lost 7 bases, V lost 2 bases, and 4 bases had no gene match. The CDR3 consists of 16 residues. CDR3 bases: TGTGCCAGCAGTTACGGACTAGCGGGAGGCGGTAATGAGCAGTTCTTC. Protein: CASSYGLAGGGNEQFF.

The chain combines TRBV29-1 with TRBJ1-4; D perhaps matches TRBD1 (5 bases). Germline CDR1 SQVTM, CDR2 ANQGSEA. The V gene lost 6 bases and the J gene lost 5 bases, with 10 bases spanning the gap. The CDR3 runs to 12 residues. The CDR3 DNA follows: TGCAGCGTGGGAACAGGAAATGAAAAACTGTTTTTT. Its translation is CSVGTGNEKLFF.

This clone was counted between two and nine times. CDR3 sequence (DNA): TGTGCCAGCAGTCGACTAGCGGGAGTGAACACCGGGGAGCTGTTTTTT. It encodes CASSRLAGVNTGELFF. The chain joins TRBV27 to TRBJ2-2; 12 positions agree with TRBD2. Germline V lookup: CDR1 MNHEY, CDR2 SMNVEV (reference sequence). The CDR3 extends over 16 amino acids. V lost 5 bases, J lost 1 base, and 2 bases stayed unmatched.

The rearrangement joins TRBV5-1 to TRBJ2-3; D might be TRBD2 (5 bases). V was clipped by 4 bases and J by 2 bases, with 17 bases between them. This CDR3 spans 16 amino acids. Germline loops: CDR1 SGHRS, CDR2 YFSETQ. The CDR3 coding sequence is TGCGCCAGCAGCATAAACCTAGCAACTACCACAGATACGCAGTATTTT. Protein: CASSINLATTTDTQYF.

The count of this clone is one. The chain employs TRBV19 and TRBJ1-1, with D possibly being TRBD1 (6 bases). V lost 6 bases and J lost 3, with 17 bases in between. This CDR3 contains 15 residues. Germline CDR1 is LNHDA and CDR2 is SQIVND (reference sequence). The CDR3 nucleotides are TGTGCCAGTAGAGATACAGGGATTGTGGACACTGAAGCTTTCTTT. This sequence encodes CASRDTGIVDTEAFF.

This chain links TRBV9 with TRBJ1-2, with TRBD1 matching over 8 bases. Trimming took 3 bases from V and 2 from J; bases not matched to a gene: 12. The CDR3 runs to 17 residues. Germline V gene data show CDR1 as SGDLS and CDR2 as YYNGEE. The CDR3: CASSAGQGGYLNYGYTF. In nucleotides, the CDR3 is TGTGCCAGCAGCGCAGGACAGGGCGGATACTTGAACTATGGCTACACCTTC.